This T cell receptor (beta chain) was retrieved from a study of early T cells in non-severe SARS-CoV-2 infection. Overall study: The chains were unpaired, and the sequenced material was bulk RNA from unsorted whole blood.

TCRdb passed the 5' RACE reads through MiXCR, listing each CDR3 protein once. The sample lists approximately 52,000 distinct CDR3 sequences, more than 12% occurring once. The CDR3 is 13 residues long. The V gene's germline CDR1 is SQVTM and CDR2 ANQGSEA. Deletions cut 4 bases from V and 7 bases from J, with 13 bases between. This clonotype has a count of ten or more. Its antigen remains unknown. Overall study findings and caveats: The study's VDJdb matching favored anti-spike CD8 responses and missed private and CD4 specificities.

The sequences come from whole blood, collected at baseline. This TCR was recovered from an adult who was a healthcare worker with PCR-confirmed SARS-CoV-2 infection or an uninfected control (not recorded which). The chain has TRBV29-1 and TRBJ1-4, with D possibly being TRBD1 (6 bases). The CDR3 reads CSVAWGHGEKLFF. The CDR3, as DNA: TGCAGCGTTGCCTGGGGGCACGGTGAAAAACTGTTTTTT.